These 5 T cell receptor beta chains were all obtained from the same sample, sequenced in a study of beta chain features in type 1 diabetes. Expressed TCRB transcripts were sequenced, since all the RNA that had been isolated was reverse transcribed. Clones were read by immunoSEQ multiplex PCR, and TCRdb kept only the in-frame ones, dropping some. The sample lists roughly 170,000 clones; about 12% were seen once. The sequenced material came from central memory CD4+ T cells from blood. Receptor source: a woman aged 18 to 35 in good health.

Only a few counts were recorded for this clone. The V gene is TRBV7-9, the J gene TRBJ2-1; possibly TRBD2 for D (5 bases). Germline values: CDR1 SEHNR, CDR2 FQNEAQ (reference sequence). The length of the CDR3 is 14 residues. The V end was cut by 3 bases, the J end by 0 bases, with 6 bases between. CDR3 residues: CASSLGSSYNEQFF. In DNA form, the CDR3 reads TGTGCCAGCAGCTTGGGGAGCTCCTACAATGAGCAGTTCTTC.

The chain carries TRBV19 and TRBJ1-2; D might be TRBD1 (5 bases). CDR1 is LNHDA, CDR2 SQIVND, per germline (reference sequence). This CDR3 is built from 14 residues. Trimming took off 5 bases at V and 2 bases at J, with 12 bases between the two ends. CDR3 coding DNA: TGTGCCAGTAGTGGGGCCAGCGCGAACTATGGCTACACCTTC. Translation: CASSGASANYGYTF. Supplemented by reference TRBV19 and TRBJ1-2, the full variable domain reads DGGITQSPKYLFRKEGQNVTLSCEQNLNHDAMYWYRQDPGQGLRLIYYSQIVNDFQKGDIAEGYSVSREKKESFPLTVTSAQKNPTAFYLCASSGASANYGYTFGSGTRLTVV.

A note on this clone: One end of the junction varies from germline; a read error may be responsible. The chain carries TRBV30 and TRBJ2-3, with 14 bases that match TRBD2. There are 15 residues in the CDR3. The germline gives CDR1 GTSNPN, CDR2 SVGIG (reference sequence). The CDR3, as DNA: TGTGCCTGGAGTATAGGGACTAGCGGGAGCAATACCGCTTTATTT. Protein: CAWSIGTSGSNTALF. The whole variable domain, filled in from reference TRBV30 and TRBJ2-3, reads SQTIHQWPATLVQPVGSPLSLECTVEGTSNPNLYWYRQAAGRGLQLLFYSVGIGQISSEVPQNLSASRPQDRQFILSSKKLLLSDSGFYLCAWSIGTSGSNTALFGPGTRLTVL.

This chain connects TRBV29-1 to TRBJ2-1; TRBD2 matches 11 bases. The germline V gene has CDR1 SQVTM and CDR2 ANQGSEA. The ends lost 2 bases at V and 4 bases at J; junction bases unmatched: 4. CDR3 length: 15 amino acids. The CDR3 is CSVEPGTSGYNEQFF. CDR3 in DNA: TGCAGCGTTGAACCCGGGACTAGCGGTTACAATGAGCAGTTCTTC.

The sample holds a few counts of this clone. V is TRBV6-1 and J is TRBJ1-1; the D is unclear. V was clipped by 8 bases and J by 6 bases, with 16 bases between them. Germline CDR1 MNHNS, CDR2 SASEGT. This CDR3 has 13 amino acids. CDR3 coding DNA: TGTGCCAGCCAACCTCCGGCGGTCCCTGAAGCTTTCTTT. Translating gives CASQPPAVPEAFF.